This passage covers 27 T cell receptor beta chains from one sample sequenced in a study of cytomegalovirus exposure and HLA in healthy donors (dated by TCRdb to 2015 to 2018). Library method: the immunoSEQ multiplex PCR assay. The multiplex PCR relied on a mix of 60 forward primers for TCR Vbeta segments and 13 reverse primers for TCR Jbeta segments. TCRdb obtained this table from immuneACCESS and retained in-frame rearrangements with V and J assigned. These tables miss some clones; where compared with another copy, unresolved V genes account for less than half of the shortfall, and the remainder is unexplained. The sample contains about 110,000 clones, about four fifths of them found a single time. Under 2.5% of the sample is in the top ten clones. Sequenced input: PBMCs. Receptor source: a woman under 40 in good health and CMV-seronegative.

The chain joins TRBV5-1 to TRBJ1-1; 8 bases agree with TRBD1. The CDR3 has 14 amino acids. Germline V gives CDR1 SGHRS, CDR2 YFSETQ. Losses at the gene ends were 5 bases for V and 4 bases for J; bases not matched to a gene: 7. The CDR3 DNA sequence: TGCGCCAGCAGTGTTGGTACAGGGGGCACTGAAGCTTTCTTT. This sequence encodes CASSVGTGGTEAFF.

The chain has TRBV27 and TRBJ2-7; D perhaps matches TRBD1 (6 bases). Germline CDR1 is MNHEY and CDR2 is SMNVEV (reference sequence). Trimming cost V 2 bases and J 5 bases, with 13 bases left between them. This CDR3 region has 14 residues. In nucleotides, the CDR3 is TGTGCCAGCAGTTTAAACAGGGTTTCCCACGAGCAGTACTTC. Translated: CASSLNRVSHEQYF.

The rearrangement uses TRBV6-5 and TRBJ2-7; 8 positions match TRBD1. The CDR3 spans 14 residues. Germline trimming cut 6 bases from V and 3 bases from J; bases unmatched to any gene: 7. The V gene's germline CDR1 is MNHEY and CDR2 SVGAGI. CDR3 protein: CASRSPGTGYEQYF. The CDR3 DNA sequence: TGTGCCAGCAGGTCACCCGGGACAGGCTACGAGCAGTACTTC.

The chain is built from TRBV27 and TRBJ1-5; possibly TRBD1 for D (6 bases). V was trimmed by 6 bases and J by 0 bases, leaving 12 bases between them. In germline, CDR1 is MNHEY, CDR2 SMNVEV (reference sequence). CDR3 length: 15 amino acids. The CDR3 nucleotides read TGTGCCAGCAGCACAGGGATAAATAGCAATCAGCCCCAGCATTTT. It is translated as CASSTGINSNQPQHF.

This sequence joins TRBV7-6 and TRBJ2-7; 8 bases line up with TRBD1. Germline V gene data show CDR1 as SGHVS and CDR2 as FNYEAQ. This CDR3 contains 18 residues. The V gene end was trimmed by 2 bases and the J gene end by 0 bases; junction bases not matched to a gene: 12. The CDR3 DNA is TGTGCCAGCAGCTTATTTGGGACAGGCGATCTAATCTCCTACGAGCAGTACTTC. It is translated as CASSLFGTGDLISYEQYF.

The chain employs TRBV15 and TRBJ2-7; the D is unclear. Germline assignment: CDR1 LNHNV and CDR2 YYDKDF (reference sequence). The CDR3 runs to 16 residues. Trimming shortened V by 0 bases and J by 9 bases, and 21 bases separated the two germline ends. CDR3: CATSREVTGPLEAQYF. The CDR3 DNA reads as TGTGCCACCAGCAGAGAAGTTACGGGTCCACTTGAGGCGCAGTACTTC.

Here the CDR3 DNA reads TGTGCCAGCAGCCAAGAAGGGGGCACAGGGATCGCAAGGAACATTCAGTACTTC. Its translation is CASSQEGGTGIARNIQYF. V gene TRBV14 combines with J gene TRBJ2-4; 7 bases line up with TRBD1. The CDR3 has 18 amino acids. V was pared by 0 bases and J by 7 bases, with 15 bases of the junction left unmatched. Per germline, CDR1 SGHDN and CDR2 FVKESK.

As to this clone: The same CDR3 is also encoded by other DNA sequences in this sample. The chain employs TRBV7-2 and TRBJ2-5; 8 bases match TRBD2. Germline CDR1 is SGHTA and CDR2 is FQGNSA. V dropped 2 bases and J dropped 1; count of bases not matched to a gene: 3. The CDR3 contains 15 residues. This CDR3 is CASSLQSGSQETQYF. In DNA, the CDR3 is TGTGCCAGCAGCTTACAAAGCGGGAGCCAAGAGACCCAGTACTTC.

V and J are TRBV2 and TRBJ2-7; D remains ambiguous. CDR1 is SNHLY and CDR2 is FYNNEI in the germline V gene. The ends were cut back, 3 bases at V and 1 base at J, with 10 bases in the middle. The CDR3 contains 14 residues. The CDR3 here is CASSDGVPSYEQYF. CDR3 nucleotides: TGTGCCAGCAGTGACGGAGTGCCATCCTACGAGCAGTACTTC. Filled out from reference TRBV2 and TRBJ2-7, the complete variable domain reads EPEVTQTPSHQVTQMGQEVILRCVPISNHLYFYWYRQILGQKVEFLVSFYNNEISEKSEIFDDQFSVERPDGSNFTLKIRSTKLEDSAMYFCASSDGVPSYEQYFGPGTRLTVT.

In its sample, this clone was seen once. J is TRBJ2-5 and V is TRBV7-2, with TRBD1 as a possible D gene (6 bases). The end of the DNA is better explained by TRBJ2-7, so the J call may be wrong. From germline, CDR1 is SGHTA and CDR2 FQGNSA. The CDR3 covers 14 residues. The CDR3 region is CASSFRGGSYEQYF. The CDR3 nucleotides read TGTGCCAGCAGCTTTCGAGGGGGCTCCTACGAGCAGTACTTC.

The chain uses TRBV19 and TRBJ1-5, with D possibly being TRBD1 (5 bases). Trimming pared 3 bases from V and 0 bases from J, leaving 15 bases between. The CDR3 totals 17 residues. CDR1 and CDR2 from the germline V gene are LNHDA and SQIVND (reference sequence). The CDR3 sequence: CASSIDAQGTSNQPQHF. CDR3 coding DNA: TGTGCCAGTAGTATTGATGCCCAGGGCACTAGCAATCAGCCCCAGCATTTT. Drawing the rest from reference TRBV19 and TRBJ1-5, the complete variable domain is DGGITQSPKYLFRKEGQNVTLSCEQNLNHDAMYWYRQDPGQGLRLIYYSQIVNDFQKGDIAEGYSVSREKKESFPLTVTSAQKNPTAFYLCASSIDAQGTSNQPQHFGDGTRLSIL.

This rearrangement joins TRBV13 to TRBJ2-5; 10 bases fit TRBD2. The J call may be wrong; the DNA end is better matched by TRBJ2-7. Germline CDR1 reads PRHDT; CDR2 reads FYEKMQ (reference sequence). This CDR3 is built from 13 residues. The CDR3 coding sequence is TGTGCCTCGGGGGCTAGCGGGAGATACGAGCAGTACTTC. Protein sequence: CASGASGRYEQYF.

The chain carries TRBV7-9 and TRBJ2-1, with TRBD2 as a possible D gene (5 bases). Trimming shortened V by 5 bases and J by 8 bases, and 7 bases separated the two germline ends. The V gene's germline CDR1 is SEHNR and CDR2 FQNEAQ (reference sequence). The CDR3 consists of 11 residues. The CDR3 DNA reads TGTGCCAGCAGCCGGGGATATGAGCAGTTCTTC. It translates to CASSRGYEQFF.

The chain is built from TRBV5-6 and TRBJ1-6; TRBD1 agrees at 8 bases. CDR1 SGHDT and CDR2 YYEEEE come from the germline V gene. CDR3 size: 16 residues. Trimming at V came to 3 bases and at J to 6 bases, leaving 8 bases not matched to a gene. CDR3: CASSSDRGWGNSPLHF. The CDR3 nucleotides read TGTGCCAGCAGCTCCGACAGGGGATGGGGTAATTCACCCCTCCACTTT.

The sample holds one count of this clone. The genes are TRBV7-2 and TRBJ2-3, with TRBD2 identical over 8 bases. This CDR3 is 16 amino acids long. CDR1 and CDR2 (germline): SGHTA, FQGNSA. With 5 bases clipped from V and 4 bases from J, the junction kept 11 bases outside the gene matches. The CDR3 sequence is CASSAGAGGLADTQYF. The CDR3 DNA reads as TGTGCCAGCAGCGCTGGGGCGGGAGGACTGGCAGATACGCAGTATTTT.

By share of the sample, this clone is medium-sized. The genes are TRBV4-3 and TRBJ1-2; 8 nucleotides align to TRBD1. The J segment lost 4 bases and the V segment lost 0 bases, leaving 7 bases of the junction unmatched. Germline CDR1 reads LGHNA; CDR2 reads YSLEER. The CDR3 runs 16 residues. The CDR3 protein is CASSQDSGGGGYGYTF. CDR3 coding DNA: TGCGCCAGCAGCCAAGATTCAGGGGGCGGGGGCTATGGCTACACCTTC.

The chain joins TRBV4-3 to TRBJ1-6, with unresolved D. Deletions cut 0 bases from V and 0 bases from J, with 9 bases between. CDR3 length equals 17 residues. Germline V gives CDR1 LGHNA, CDR2 YSLEER. The CDR3 region is CASSQEARSSYNSPLHF. In DNA, the CDR3 is TGCGCCAGCAGCCAAGAGGCCCGAAGCTCCTATAATTCACCCCTCCACTTT.

The chain has TRBV30 and TRBJ2-1; D is unclear. The ends were cut back, 0 bases at V and 6 bases at J, with 9 bases in the middle. Germline V lookup: CDR1 GTSNPN, CDR2 SVGIG (reference sequence). The length of the CDR3 is 13 residues. The CDR3 DNA reads TGTGCCTGGAGTGTTGGTCTACGCAATGAGCAGTTCTTC. Amino acids: CAWSVGLRNEQFF.

The chain couples TRBV6-5 to TRBJ2-2; TRBD2 might be the D (5 bases). This CDR3 is built from 14 residues. Germline CDR1 MNHEY, CDR2 SVGAGI. V was shortened by 6 bases and J by 7 bases, with 15 bases between the two germline ends. The DNA for the CDR3 is TGTGCCAGCAGATGGCGTCCCGGGAACGGGGAGCTGTTTTTT. It codes for CASRWRPGNGELFF.

The rearrangement uses TRBV21-1 and TRBJ2-4; TRBD1 is the table's D call and was not checked against the DNA. TRBV21-1 is noted as a pseudogene. CDR3 size: 16 residues. The CDR3 DNA follows: TGTGCCAGCACCGAGGACAGGGGGAGAGCCAAAAACATTCAGTACTTC. Translated: CASTEDRGRAKNIQYF.

The V gene is TRBV2, the J gene TRBJ1-2; 9 bases agree with TRBD1. This CDR3 is built from 16 residues. J was trimmed by 4 bases and V by 6 bases; bases with no gene match: 12. Per the germline V gene, CDR1 is SNHLY and CDR2 is FYNNEI. The CDR3 nucleotides are TGTGCCAGCAGCACCGGGACAGGGAAGGGAGCCTATGGCTACACCTTC. It codes for CASSTGTGKGAYGYTF.

The V and J genes are TRBV27 and TRBJ2-7, with D uncertain. The CDR3 length is 12 residues. The germline gives CDR1 MNHEY, CDR2 SMNVEV (reference sequence). V was shortened by 5 bases and J by 0 bases, with 5 bases between the two germline ends. CDR3 sequence (DNA): TGTGCCAGCAGTGCTAGCTCCTACGAGCAGTACTTC. Translating it yields CASSASSYEQYF.

This chain connects TRBV18 to TRBJ1-4; weak D call: TRBD1 (5 bases). Trimming cost V 3 bases and J 5 bases, with 16 bases left between them. The CDR3 spans 16 residues. CDR1 and CDR2 (germline): KGHSH, LQKENI. CDR3 region: CASSPVSGSTNEKLFF. The CDR3 DNA follows: TGTGCCAGCTCACCCGTATCAGGGTCCACCAATGAAAAACTGTTTTTT.

V is TRBV5-1 and J is TRBJ2-1, with 11 bases fitting TRBD2. Germline lookup yields CDR1 SGHRS and CDR2 YFSETQ. This CDR3 is built from 16 residues. V shed 4 bases, J shed 3 bases, and the junction held 6 bases outside the gene matches. The DNA of the CDR3 is TGCGCCAGCAGCCCGACTAGCGGGGTGCGCTACAATGAGCAGTTCTTC. Its translation is CASSPTSGVRYNEQFF. The entire variable domain, with the rest obtained from reference TRBV5-1 and TRBJ2-1, is as follows: KAGVTQTPRYLIKTRGQQVTLSCSPISGHRSVSWYQQTPGQGLQFLFEYFSETQRNKGNFPGRFSGRQFSNSRSEMNVSTLELGDSALYLCASSPTSGVRYNEQFFGPGTRLTVL.

J is TRBJ2-7 and V is TRBV5-4, with a possible D match to TRBD1 (5 bases). This CDR3 region has 14 residues. Trimming cost V 4 bases and J 1 base, with 12 bases left between them. CDR1 is SGHNT and CDR2 is YYREEE in the germline V gene (reference sequence). CDR3 DNA: TGTGCCAGCAGCCCATTTAAGGGGTCCTACGAGCAGTACTTC. It specifies CASSPFKGSYEQYF.

The V call is TRBV4-3, the J call TRBJ1-5; no definite D call. Trimming removed 1 base at V and 7 bases at J, with 8 bases between. Germline lookup yields CDR1 LGHNA and CDR2 YSLEER. CDR3 length: 13 residues. The DNA for the CDR3 is TGCGCCAGCAGCCAAGGGAGAGACCAGCCCCAGCATTTT. Its translation is CASSQGRDQPQHF.

V gene TRBV28 combines with J gene TRBJ2-7; 7 bases are a match to TRBD2. The J segment lost 2 bases and the V segment lost 5 bases, leaving 12 bases of the junction unmatched. The CDR3 has 16 residues. Germline V gives CDR1 MDHEN, CDR2 SYDVKM. The CDR3 reads CASSPRAGSPPYEQYF. The CDR3 nucleotides read TGTGCCAGCAGTCCACGAGCGGGATCTCCCCCCTACGAGCAGTACTTC. The whole variable domain, remainder taken from reference TRBV28 and TRBJ2-7, is DVKVTQSSRYLVKRTGEKVFLECVQDMDHENMFWYRQDPGLGLRLIYFSYDVKMKEKGDIPEGYSVSREKKERFSLILESASTNQTSMYLCASSPRAGSPPYEQYFGPGTRLTVT.